A selection of T cell receptor beta chains follows, all from one sample in a study of control samples from healthy donors and cancer patients. Only in-frame clones appear in the TCRdb table, and some are missing; sequencing was by immunoSEQ multiplex PCR. Among some 170,000 clones listed, roughly 95% were seen once. The source material was blood. All receptors derive from a woman aged 25 to 39 in good health. CDR3s include the opening cysteine and the closing phenylalanine or tryptophan. A D gene is named only where the DNA matches it firmly. The listing skips clone size in some rows; elsewhere it reads once, few, many or a size class.

j_call | v_call | clone_size | d_call | cdr3_aa | cdr3_nt
TRBJ2-1 | TRBV5-1 | - | TRBD2 | CASSPGLAGHNEQFF | TGCGCCAGCAGCCCAGGACTAGCGGGTCACAATGAGCAGTTCTTC
TRBJ1-5 | TRBV6-1 | - | - | CASSEQALGQYSNQPQHF | TGTGCCAGCAGTGAACAGGCTTTGGGTCAATATAGCAATCAGCCCCAGCATTTT
TRBJ2-5 | TRBV9 | - | TRBD2 | CASSVDQRGVEETQYF | TGTGCCAGCAGCGTAGATCAGCGGGGGGTGGAGGAGACCCAGTACTTC
TRBJ1-4 | TRBV29-1 | - | - | CSVEAGAGPLGEKLFF | TGCAGCGTTGAAGCCGGGGCGGGGCCCTTGGGTGAAAAACTGTTTTTT
TRBJ1-6 | TRBV6-5 | - | - | CASSYTSYNSPLHF | TGTGCCAGCAGTTACACAAGCTATAATTCACCCCTCCACTTT
TRBJ1-2 | TRBV6-5 | - | TRBD1 | CASSQDRADGYTF | TGTGCCAGCAGTCAGGACAGGGCCGATGGCTACACCTTC
TRBJ1-6 | TRBV5-6 | - | - | CASSSTGLPSSYNSPLHF | TGTGCCAGCAGCTCGACCGGTCTGCCTAGCTCCTATAATTCACCCCTCCACTTT
TRBJ1-1 | TRBV2 | - | TRBD1 | CASVSDRWDTEAFF | TGTGCCAGCGTTTCGGACAGGTGGGATACTGAAGCTTTCTTT
TRBJ1-1 | TRBV3-1/TRBV3-2 | - | TRBD1 | CASSRAGTDNTEAFF | TGTGCCAGCAGCCGCGCCGGGACAGACAACACTGAAGCTTTCTTT
TRBJ1-1 | TRBV6-4 | - | - | CASSAQEDTEAFF | TGTGCCAGCAGCGCGCAGGAGGACACTGAAGCTTTCTTT
TRBJ1-2 | TRBV2 | - | - | CASRGGTLNYGYTF | TGTGCCAGCCGAGGGGGGACACTCAACTATGGCTACACCTTC
TRBJ1-1 | TRBV15 | few | - | CATSRDEYTEAFF | TGTGCCACCAGCAGAGATGAGTACACTGAAGCTTTCTTT
TRBJ2-7 | TRBV27 | - | - | CASSPRDTTYEQYF | TGTGCCAGCAGTCCCCGGGACACAACCTACGAGCAGTACTTC
TRBJ1-2 | TRBV7-9 | - | TRBD1 | CASSLPRDRGNYGYTF | TGTGCCAGCAGCTTACCCCGCGACAGGGGAAACTATGGCTACACCTTC
TRBJ1-5 | TRBV6-5 | - | - | CASSRGRRNQPQHF | TGTGCCAGCAGCCGGGGCCGCCGCAATCAGCCCCAGCATTTT
TRBJ2-1 | TRBV6-5 | - | - | CASTTSAEGNEQFF | TGTGCCAGCACCACCTCAGCGGAGGGGAATGAGCAGTTCTTC
TRBJ2-5 | TRBV5-1 | - | TRBD1 | CASSYRTGTQETQYF | TGCGCCAGCAGCTATAGGACAGGGACCCAAGAGACCCAGTACTTC
TRBJ2-7 | TRBV6-5 | - | TRBD1 | CASSLTTGSSYEQYF | TGTGCCAGCAGCCTAACGACAGGGTCCTCCTACGAGCAGTACTTC
TRBJ2-7 | TRBV7-8 | - | - | CASSQGIAHEQYF | TGTGCCAGCTCACAGGGTATTGCGCACGAGCAGTACTTC
TRBJ1-2 | TRBV5-4 | - | - | CASSFQLSLGGYTF | TGTGCCAGCAGCTTTCAACTTTCATTGGGCGGCTACACCTTC
TRBJ2-5 | TRBV5-1 | - | - | CASSLAGPGREETQYF | TGCGCCAGCAGCTTGGCCGGGCCAGGGAGAGAAGAGACCCAGTACTTC
TRBJ1-2 | TRBV23-1 | once | - | CASSQLGRGRNYGYTF | TGCGCCAGCAGTCAATTGGGCCGGGGGAGAAACTATGGCTACACCTTC
TRBJ1-5 | TRBV10-2 | - | - | CASSESWGSNQPQHF | TGCGCCAGCAGTGAGTCCTGGGGAAGCAATCAGCCCCAGCATTTT
TRBJ2-7 | TRBV3-1/TRBV3-2 | - | TRBD2 | CASSQKAGTSSYEQYF | TGTGCCAGCAGCCAAAAAGCCGGGACTAGCAGTTACGAGCAGTACTTC
TRBJ2-2 | TRBV28 | - | TRBD1 | CASSFPLGQASNTGELFF | TGTGCCAGCAGTTTCCCCCTCGGACAGGCTAGTAACACCGGGGAGCTGTTTTTT
TRBJ2-1 | TRBV19 | - | TRBD2 | CASSTLAGPPYNEQFF | TGTGCCAGTAGTACTCTAGCGGGGCCACCCTACAATGAGCAGTTCTTC
TRBJ1-2 | TRBV14 | - | - | CASSRGGSDYGYTF | TGTGCCAGCAGCCGTGGGGGCTCGGACTATGGCTACACCTTC
TRBJ1-4 | TRBV2 | - | TRBD1 | CASSAGGTEKLFF | TGTGCCAGCAGTGCAGGGGGAACCGAAAAACTGTTTTTT
TRBJ2-3 | TRBV4-2 | - | - | CASSQDIDRDTQYF | TGTGCCAGCAGCCAAGATATTGACAGAGATACGCAGTATTTT
TRBJ1-1 | TRBV29-1 | - | - | CSVVPRIDGRNTEAFF | TGCAGCGTTGTCCCTCGAATAGACGGCCGAAACACTGAAGCTTTCTTT
TRBJ2-7 | TRBV28 | - | TRBD1 | CASSLLTGGYYEQYF | TGTGCCAGCAGTTTACTGACAGGGGGCTACTACGAGCAGTACTTC
TRBJ2-5 | TRBV18 | - | TRBD1 | CASSPGTGAETQYF | TGTGCCAGCTCACCAGGGACAGGGGCAGAGACCCAGTACTTC
TRBJ2-1 | TRBV6-2/TRBV6-3 | - | - | CASSYSTLYNEQFF | TGTGCCAGCAGTTACAGCACTCTCTACAATGAGCAGTTCTTC
TRBJ2-2 | TRBV24-1 | - | - | CATSGWGPRGTGELFF | TGTGCCACCAGTGGTTGGGGGCCTCGGGGCACCGGGGAGCTGTTTTTT
TRBJ1-2 | TRBV9 | - | TRBD1 | CASSAGQDYGYTF | TGTGCCAGCAGCGCGGGACAGGACTATGGCTACACCTTC
TRBJ1-1 | TRBV18 | once | - | CASSPGKRNTEAFF | TGTGCCAGCTCACCGGGCAAGAGGAACACTGAAGCTTTCTTT
TRBJ1-5 | TRBV19 | - | - | CASSRYRDQPQHF | TGTGCCAGTAGTCGATACCGCGATCAGCCCCAGCATTTT
TRBJ1-3 | TRBV23-1 | - | TRBD1 | CASSQFSRDSPLGLVGNTIYF | TGCGCCAGCAGTCAATTTAGCCGGGACAGTCCCTTAGGTCTTGTTGGAAACACCATATATTTT
TRBJ1-1 | TRBV9 | - | TRBD1 | CASSAGGRTEAFF | TGTGCCAGCAGCGCAGGGGGCCGAACTGAAGCTTTCTTT